This TCR beta chain comes out of a study of PD-1 blockade in mismatch repair-deficient tumors. Study-level background: All were previously treated, progressing patients with 11 to 13 mismatch repair-deficient cancer types. Study-wide findings and caveats: Rapid post-treatment expansion, then contraction, generally preceding radiologic response, marked tumor-resident clones.

V lost 2 bases, J lost 1 base, and 11 bases lay in between. Germline CDR1 reads MNHEY; CDR2 reads SVGAGI. The CDR3 consists of 15 residues. Assay used: immunoSEQ multiplex PCR; TCRdb lists only in-frame clones, some missing. The sample has roughly 48,000 clones, 70% to 85% seen once. TCRs were sequenced from a few patients responding to pembrolizumab. As to this clone: What it binds is unknown.

The sequenced sample was PBMCs, obtained before pembrolizumab treatment. The receptor's source is an adult with mismatch repair-deficient cancer. The J gene is TRBJ1-1, the V gene TRBV6-5; D is perhaps TRBD1 (5 bases). CDR3 in amino acids: CASSYRSGTNTEAFF. The CDR3, as DNA: TGTGCCAGCAGTTACCGATCTGGGACGAACACTGAAGCTTTCTTT.